These T cell receptor beta chains were read from a single sample in a study of T cells in Graves' hyperthyroidism and ophthalmopathy. TCRdb fed the multiplex PCR reads into MiXCR, producing one record per CDR3 protein. This table has under 400,000 distinct CDR3 sequences, approximately 14% appearing once. The material sequenced was blood. The receptors were sampled from a young woman with Graves' hyperthyroidism that later progressed to Graves' ophthalmopathy. The conserved cysteine and the conserved F or W are not part of the CDR3 here. Fields, in order: V gene, CDR3 protein.

TRBV28 | ASSLKGYGQPQH
TRBV7-2 | ASSLGQAVNEQF
TRBV6-5 | ASSYARGEYSYEQY
TRBV18 | ASSPGLADYSYNEQF
TRBV14 | ASSYGLAGGHNRGIQY
TRBV6-2/TRBV6-3 | ASRGRNEQF
TRBV28 | ASSLQGARTDTQY
TRBV18 | ASSGDRVGTQY
TRBV12-3/TRBV12-4 | ASSAGGGAYGYT
TRBV14 | ASSRTSTPGDTQY
TRBV3-1 | KDSKKTAYEQY
TRBV5-1 | ASSQSGTTYEQY
TRBV27 | ASSLSVAGELF
TRBV5-5 | ASSLVPAGGAYEQY
TRBV28 | ASGTGGQPQH
TRBV20-1 | SASGPVSYEQY
TRBV19 | ASSTVADTDTQY
TRBV20-1 | SASPEFNSPLH
TRBV6-1 | ASSRQGAGYGYT
TRBV11-2 | ASSAQGFGHNEQF
TRBV20-1 | SAPFRQGSYEQY
TRBV3-1 | ASSPRRLANTGELF
TRBV15 | ATSRDIASNEKLF
TRBV29-1 | SVLGGETQY
TRBV20-1 | SAIGAGGDFSGRALDTDTQY
TRBV27 | ASSSGTGPTEAF
TRBV12-3/TRBV12-4 | ASIQDRSSYNEQF
TRBV7-3 | ASSLDRGSTEAF
TRBV14 | ASGLGSGPNTYEQY
TRBV11-2 | ASSFGQGRGNIQY
TRBV3-2 | AALLIREGPGELF
TRBV9 | ASSPLGAALVNEQF
TRBV2 | ASSEDGGGLQPQH
TRBV20-1 | SASTSYEQY
TRBV20-1 | SAKEGRNYGYT
TRBV28 | ASSSGQTNYGYT
TRBV4-1 | ASSQGGGRKTEAF
TRBV15 | AASRRYGFVGEKLF